Below are 13 T cell receptor beta chains sequenced from a single sample in a study of CXCR3-negative and CXCR3-positive naive CD8 T cells (dated by TCRdb to between 2019 and 2020). The listed sequencing device is NextSeq 550. The Human TCR Profiling Kit (MiLaboratory) was used to prepare UMI-labeled 5' RACE TRB cDNA libraries. Through TCRdb reprocessing, the reads give one entry per CDR3 protein sequence; DNA is omitted. This sample's records show roughly 89,000 distinct CDR3 sequences. Together, the top ten hold less than 1.1% of the sample. The sequenced material came from naive CXCR3- CD8+ T cells from blood. The meaning of the sample's cell subset or site label: CD45RO-CCR7+CD27+CD95- naive CD8+ T cells lacking CXCR3 (TNR3-). The receptors stem from a human donor in good health. Some clones in this sample may be carry-over from other donors' samples.

The genes are TRBV28 and TRBJ2-7; TCRdb proposes TRBD2, but this gene call is untestable without DNA. Germline V gene lookup returns CDR1 MDHEN and CDR2 SYDVKM. The CDR3 is made up of 14 amino acids. This CDR3 reads CASNSGRITYEQYF.

V gene TRBV27 combines with J gene TRBJ2-1; lacking DNA, the TRBD1 call made by TCRdb goes unchecked. CDR3 length: 17 amino acids. The V gene's germline CDR1 is MNHEY and CDR2 SMNVEV (reference sequence). This CDR3 reads CASSLSNRQGVYNEQFF.

The chain employs TRBV14 and TRBJ2-7; the TCRdb D gene call, TRBD1, has no DNA to confirm it. Germline-derived CDR1 and CDR2 are SGHDN and FVKESK. This CDR3 is 15 amino acids long. CDR3 sequence: CASSQVGVPSYEQYF.

This chain connects TRBV7-2 to TRBJ2-4. The CDR3 runs to 14 residues. CDR1 and CDR2 from the germline V gene are SGHTA and FQGNSA. The CDR3 reads CASSPVGAKNIQYF.

This chain joins TRBV7-9 and TRBJ2-5. Per germline, CDR1 SEHNR and CDR2 FQNEAQ (reference sequence). There are 11 residues in the CDR3. CDR3: CASTPAETQYF.

This rearrangement joins TRBV29-1 to TRBJ2-3; there is no DNA to check the TCRdb D call of TRBD1. CDR1 and CDR2 from the germline V gene are SQVTM and ANQGSEA. The CDR3 runs to 14 residues. The CDR3 loop reads CSVVGGYGTDTQYF.

The genes are TRBV5-4 and TRBJ2-2. Looked up from germline, CDR1 is SGHNT and CDR2 is YYREEE (reference sequence). This CDR3 is 12 amino acids long. CDR3 residues: CASSLGPGELFF.

The chain carries TRBV29-1 and TRBJ1-2; the TRBD1 assignment by TCRdb is unverifiable without DNA. CDR3 length: 11 residues. Germline V gene data show CDR1 as SQVTM and CDR2 as ANQGSEA. This CDR3 reads CSVAGGDGYTF.

This chain joins TRBV5-1 and TRBJ1-2; absent DNA, TCRdb's TRBD1 call cannot be checked. The CDR3 spans 18 residues. CDR1 is SGHRS, CDR2 YFSETQ, per germline. The CDR3 here is CASSLVSGSSLGNYGYTF.

The rearrangement joins TRBV27 to TRBJ2-1; TCRdb reports TRBD1, a call that lacks DNA to check it against. This CDR3 is 14 amino acids long. Germline CDR1 MNHEY, CDR2 SMNVEV (reference sequence). CDR3 loop: CASRYDSSLNEQFF.

V gene TRBV11-2 combines with J gene TRBJ2-7; TCRdb's D gene call, TRBD1, goes unchecked for lack of DNA. The CDR3 loop spans 14 amino acids. In germline, CDR1 is SGHAT, CDR2 FQNNGV. CDR3 loop: CASSYTRGWYEQYF.

This sequence joins TRBV7-9 and TRBJ1-2; the TCRdb D gene call, TRBD1, has no DNA to confirm it. The length of the CDR3 is 14 residues. Germline V CDR1 and CDR2: SEHNR, FQNEAQ (reference sequence). Here the CDR3 reads CASRAVRGDYGYTF. The full variable domain, in which reference TRBV7-9 and TRBJ1-2 provide the parts outside the CDR3, is DTGVSQNPRHKITKRGQNVTFRCDPISEHNRLYWYRQTLGQGPEFLTYFQNEAQLEKSRLLSDRFSAERPKGSFSTLEIQRTEQGDSAMYLCASRAVRGDYGYTFGSGTRLTVV.

The J gene is TRBJ2-7, the V gene TRBV20-1; TCRdb's D call of TRBD1 is untestable without DNA. This CDR3 has 14 amino acids. Germline CDR1 is DFQATT and CDR2 is SNEGSKA (reference sequence). This chain's CDR3 is CSAIGTGELYEQYF.